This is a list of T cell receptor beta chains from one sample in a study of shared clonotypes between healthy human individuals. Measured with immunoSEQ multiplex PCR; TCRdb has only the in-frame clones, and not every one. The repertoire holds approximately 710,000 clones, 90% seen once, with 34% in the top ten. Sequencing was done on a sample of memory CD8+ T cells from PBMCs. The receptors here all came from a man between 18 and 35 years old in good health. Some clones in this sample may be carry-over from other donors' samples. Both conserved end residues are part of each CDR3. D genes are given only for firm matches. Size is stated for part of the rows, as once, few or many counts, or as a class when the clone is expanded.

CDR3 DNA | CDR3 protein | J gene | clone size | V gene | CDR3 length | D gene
TGTGCCAGCGCCCCCCAGGGGAGCTCCTACGAGCAGTACTTC | CASAPQGSSYEQYF | TRBJ2-7 | - | TRBV9 | 14 | -
TGTGCCAGCATCAATAGGGGACACGGAGGGGCAGATACGCAGTATTTT | CASINRGHGGADTQYF | TRBJ2-3 | - | TRBV11-2 | 16 | -
TGTGCCAGCGGTTCGGTCAGTGAGCAGTTCTTC | CASGSVSEQFF | TRBJ2-1 | - | TRBV27 | 11 | -
TGTGCCAGCAGCCCCTGGACAGGGAATGAAAAACTGTTTTTT | CASSPWTGNEKLFF | TRBJ1-4 | - | TRBV9 | 14 | TRBD1
TGTGCCAGCAGTGAAGCCGTGAGGACAGACGCTAACTATGGCTACACCTTC | CASSEAVRTDANYGYTF | TRBJ1-2 | - | TRBV2 | 17 | -
TGTGCCAGCAGCCAAACAGGTAGCAATCAGCCCCAGCATTTT | CASSQTGSNQPQHF | TRBJ1-5 | - | TRBV14 | 14 | -
TGTGCCAGCAGTTTACCACAGACCTATGGCTACACCTTC | CASSLPQTYGYTF | TRBJ1-2 | - | TRBV28 | 13 | -
TGCAGCGTTGGGGGACAGGGTTCCGGGGCCAACGTCCTGACTTTC | CSVGGQGSGANVLTF | TRBJ2-6 | - | TRBV29-1 | 15 | TRBD1
TGTGCCAGCAGCGCATTTACTAGAGAGCAGTACAATGAGCAGTTCTTC | CASSAFTREQYNEQFF | TRBJ2-1 | - | TRBV9 | 16 | -
TGTGCCAACGGCTGGGCAGATACGCAGTATTTT | CANGWADTQYF | TRBJ2-3 | - | TRBV7-2 | 11 | -
TGCGCCAGCCATGAGCAGTTCTTC | CASHEQFF | TRBJ2-1 | - | TRBV4-3 | 8 | -
TGTGCCAGCAGTTCGACCCTTTATGAAGGTGAGCAGTACTTC | CASSSTLYEGEQYF | TRBJ2-7 | - | TRBV28 | 14 | -
TGTGCCAGCAGCGTTCGGACGGGAGCCTACAATGAGCAGTTCTTC | CASSVRTGAYNEQFF | TRBJ2-1 | - | TRBV7-2 | 15 | -
TGTGCCACCAGCATATTTGGGTCTGGGGCCAACGTCCTGACTTTC | CATSIFGSGANVLTF | TRBJ2-6 | - | TRBV15 | 15 | -
TGTGCCACACGAGCAGGTGCGGGGGGCCATGAAGCTTTCTTT | CATRAGAGGHEAFF | TRBJ1-1 | - | TRBV7-9 | 14 | -
TGTGCCATCAGTGGGCAACTAGCCCCGACCACAGATACGCAGTATTTT | CAISGQLAPTTDTQYF | TRBJ2-3 | once | TRBV10-3 | 16 | -
TGTGCCAGCAGCCCAAAAGGGCCTAATGAGCAGTTCTTC | CASSPKGPNEQFF | TRBJ2-1 | - | TRBV13 | 13 | -
TGTGCCAGCAGTTACTCGGGACCTCACAATGAGCAGTTCTTC | CASSYSGPHNEQFF | TRBJ2-1 | - | TRBV6-5 | 14 | -
TGTGCCAGCAGCAAAGGAGGGAGGGCAGTGAACACTGAAGCTTTCTTT | CASSKGGRAVNTEAFF | TRBJ1-1 | - | TRBV21-1 | 16 | -
TGCGCCAGCAGCCCCCGTCCGGGACAGAGCTACGAGCAGTACTTC | CASSPRPGQSYEQYF | TRBJ2-7 | - | TRBV5-1 | 15 | TRBD1
TGTGCCAGTAGCAACAGGGGACACTCTGGGGCCAACGTCCTGACTTTC | CASSNRGHSGANVLTF | TRBJ2-6 | many | TRBV19 | 16 | TRBD1
TGTGCCAGCAGCAGGGCCTCCTACGAGCAGTACTTC | CASSRASYEQYF | TRBJ2-7 | - | TRBV5-6 | 12 | -
TGTGCCAGCAGTTTATTCCCCCTGGGGGGCACAGATACGCAGTATTTT | CASSLFPLGGTDTQYF | TRBJ2-3 | - | TRBV27 | 16 | -
TGCGCCAGCAGCCAGATGGTGGGGGTATTTCAGCCCCAGCATTTT | CASSQMVGVFQPQHF | TRBJ1-5 | - | TRBV4-1 | 15 | -
TGCGCCAGCAGCCCGGGGGCGGTAGCTTATAGCAATCAGCCCCAGCATTTT | CASSPGAVAYSNQPQHF | TRBJ1-5 | - | TRBV5-1 | 17 | -
TGCAGCGTGGGGACAGGGTCCCACGAGCAGTACTTC | CSVGTGSHEQYF | TRBJ2-7 | - | TRBV29-1 | 12 | TRBD1
TGTGCCTGGAGTACAACAGGGATCTACGAGCAGTACTTC | CAWSTTGIYEQYF | TRBJ2-7 | - | TRBV30 | 13 | -
TGTGCCAGTAGTATCGGGGGAGGAGGATTTAATGAGCAGTTCTTC | CASSIGGGGFNEQFF | TRBJ2-1 | - | TRBV19 | 15 | -
TGTGCCAGCAGCGTAAACAGCGGGGGGCCCTACGAGCAGTACTTC | CASSVNSGGPYEQYF | TRBJ2-7 | - | TRBV9 | 15 | TRBD2